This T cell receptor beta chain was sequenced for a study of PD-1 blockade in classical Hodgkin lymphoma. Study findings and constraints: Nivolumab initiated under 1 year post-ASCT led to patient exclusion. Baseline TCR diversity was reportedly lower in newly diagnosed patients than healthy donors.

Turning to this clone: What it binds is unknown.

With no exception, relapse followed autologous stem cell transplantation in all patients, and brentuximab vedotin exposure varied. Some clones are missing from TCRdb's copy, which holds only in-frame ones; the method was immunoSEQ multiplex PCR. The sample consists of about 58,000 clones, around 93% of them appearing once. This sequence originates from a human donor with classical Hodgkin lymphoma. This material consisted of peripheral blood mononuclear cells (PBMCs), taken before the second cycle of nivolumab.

CDR3 loop: CASKGQGAQPQHF. The CDR3 DNA reads as TGTGCCAGTAAGGGACAGGGGGCTCAGCCCCAGCATTTT. V usage is TRBV19 and J usage is TRBJ1-5; 12 nucleotides line up with TRBD1. The CDR3 runs 13 residues. Germline lookup yields CDR1 LNHDA and CDR2 SQIVND (reference sequence). The V and J ends lost 7 bases and 6 bases, in that order; junction bases with no gene match: 1.